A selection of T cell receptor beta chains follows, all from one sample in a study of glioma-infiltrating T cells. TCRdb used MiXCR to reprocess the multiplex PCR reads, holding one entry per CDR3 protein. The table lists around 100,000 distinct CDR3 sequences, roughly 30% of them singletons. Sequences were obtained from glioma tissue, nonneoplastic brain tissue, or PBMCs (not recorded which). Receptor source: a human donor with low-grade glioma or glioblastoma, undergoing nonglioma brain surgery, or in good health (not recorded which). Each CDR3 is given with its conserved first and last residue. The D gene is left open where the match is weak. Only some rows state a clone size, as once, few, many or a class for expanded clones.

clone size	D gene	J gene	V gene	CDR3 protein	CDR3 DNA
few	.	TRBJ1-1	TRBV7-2	CASSLVQGGEAFF	TGTGCCAGCAGCTTAGTACAGGGCGGCGAAGCTTTCTTT
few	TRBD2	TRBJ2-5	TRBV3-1	CASSGLAGQEETQYF	TGTGCCAGCAGCGGACTAGCGGGGCAAGAAGAGACCCAGTACTTC
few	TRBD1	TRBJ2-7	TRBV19	CASSSTTGVEQYF	TGTGCCAGTAGTAGCACTACAGGGGTCGAGCAGTACTTC
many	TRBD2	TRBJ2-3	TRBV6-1	CASSTRGGSTDTQYF	TGTGCCAGCAGTACGCGGGGGGGTAGCACAGATACGCAGTATTTT
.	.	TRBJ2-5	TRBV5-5	CASSTSGQIQETQYF	TGTGCCAGCAGCACCAGCGGCCAAATACAAGAGACCCAGTACTTC
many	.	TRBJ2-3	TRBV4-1	CASSQVPGADTQYF	TGCGCCAGCAGCCAAGTACCCGGCGCAGATACGCAGTATTTT
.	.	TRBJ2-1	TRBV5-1	CASSEGIITEYNEQFF	TGCGCCAGCAGCGAGGGAATCATTACGGAATACAATGAGCAGTTCTTC
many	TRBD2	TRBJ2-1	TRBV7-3	CASSPGAGGNANEQFF	TGTGCCAGCAGCCCAGGGGCGGGGGGCAATGCCAATGAGCAGTTCTTC
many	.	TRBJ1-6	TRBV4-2	CASRTGQGYNSPLHF	TGTGCCAGCAGAACTGGGCAGGGTTATAATTCACCCCTCCACTTT
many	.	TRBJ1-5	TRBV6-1	CASSPQSSLNQPQHF	TGTGCCAGCAGTCCACAGAGCTCGCTCAATCAGCCCCAGCATTTT
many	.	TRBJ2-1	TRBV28	CASSGTARGPFSEQFF	TGTGCCAGCAGTGGCACCGCGCGGGGACCTTTCAGTGAGCAGTTCTTC
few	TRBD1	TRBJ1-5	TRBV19	CASSLQDRQPQHF	TGTGCCAGTAGCTTGCAGGACAGGCAGCCCCAGCATTTT
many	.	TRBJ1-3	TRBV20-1	CSARKDGGNTIYF	TGCAGTGCTAGAAAAGACGGTGGAAACACCATATATTTT
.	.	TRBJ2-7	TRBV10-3	CAISGGDRSSYEQYF	TGTGCCATCAGTGGGGGGGACCGTAGCTCCTACGAGCAGTACTTC
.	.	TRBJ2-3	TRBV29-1	CSAGDTQYF	TGCAGCGCGGGGGATACGCAGTATTTT
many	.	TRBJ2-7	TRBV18	CASSPATTVSYEQYF	TGTGCCAGCTCACCAGCGACGACGGTCTCCTACGAGCAGTACTTC
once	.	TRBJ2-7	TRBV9	CASSVVQGYEQYF	TGTGCCAGCAGCGTAGTGCAGGGCTACGAGCAGTACTTC
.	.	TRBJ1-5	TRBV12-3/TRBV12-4	CASSFNGDQPQHF	TGTGCCAGCAGTTTTAATGGGGATCAGCCCCAGCATTTT
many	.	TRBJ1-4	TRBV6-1	CASSRTPTDDVKLFF	TGTGCCAGCAGCCGCACACCGACGGACGACGTAAAACTGTTTTTT
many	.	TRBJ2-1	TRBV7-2	CASTPRSSGVHEQFF	TGTGCCAGCACCCCTCGTTCGTCAGGTGTTCATGAGCAGTTCTTC
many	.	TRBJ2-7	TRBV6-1	CASSSTGGPAYEQYF	TGTGCCAGCAGTTCAACCGGGGGACCCGCTTACGAGCAGTACTTC
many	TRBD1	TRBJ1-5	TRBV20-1	CSASKGASNQPQHF	TGCAGTGCTAGTAAGGGGGCAAGCAATCAGCCCCAGCATTTT
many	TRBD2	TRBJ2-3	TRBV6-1	CASRGGTSTQIDTQYF	TGTGCCAGCAGGGGCGGGACTAGCACTCAGATAGATACGCAGTATTTT
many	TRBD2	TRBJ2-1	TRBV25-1	CANRSGRPYNEQFF	TGTGCCAACCGTAGCGGGAGACCCTACAATGAGCAGTTCTTC
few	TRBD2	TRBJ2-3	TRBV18	CASSPPGLALTDTQYF	TGTGCCAGCTCACCACCGGGACTAGCCCTGACAGATACGCAGTATTTT
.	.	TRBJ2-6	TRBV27	CASSLYGGANDLTF	TGTGCCAGCAGTTTGTATGGGGGGGCCAACGACCTGACTTTC
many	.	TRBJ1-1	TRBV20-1	CSARDSWGSEAFF	TGCAGTGCTAGAGATTCCTGGGGCAGTGAAGCTTTCTTT
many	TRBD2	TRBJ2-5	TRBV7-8	CASRAVAGEETQYF	TGTGCCAGCAGAGCAGTTGCGGGAGAAGAGACCCAGTACTTC
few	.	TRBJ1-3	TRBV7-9	CATYSSGNTIYF	TGTGCCACTTACTCCTCTGGAAACACCATATATTTT
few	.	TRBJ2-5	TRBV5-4	CASSWSPGQETQYF	TGTGCCAGCTCTTGGTCACCGGGACAAGAGACCCAGTACTTC
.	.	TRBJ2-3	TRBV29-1	CSVAEGPLTDTQYF	TGCAGCGTTGCCGAGGGGCCCTTAACAGATACGCAGTATTTT
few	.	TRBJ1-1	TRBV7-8	CASSLMVGDSEAFF	TGTGCCAGCAGCTTAATGGTCGGAGATTCTGAAGCTTTCTTT
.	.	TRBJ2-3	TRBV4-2	CASSRPLEITDTQYF	TGTGCCAGCAGCCGTCCACTAGAGATTACAGATACGCAGTATTTT
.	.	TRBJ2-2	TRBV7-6	CASSLFQTVNTGELFF	TGTGCCAGCAGCTTATTTCAAACAGTCAACACCGGGGAGCTGTTTTTT
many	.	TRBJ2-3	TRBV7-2	CASSPPPGTDTQYF	TGTGCCAGCAGCCCCCCGCCCGGGACGGATACGCAGTATTTT
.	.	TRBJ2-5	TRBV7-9	CASSSVQETQYF	TGTGCCAGCAGCTCTGTCCAAGAGACCCAGTACTTC
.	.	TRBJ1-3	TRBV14	CASSYWDGNTIYF	TGTGCCAGCAGCTACTGGGATGGAAACACCATATATTTT
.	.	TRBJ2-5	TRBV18	CASSPGNRNQETQYF	TGTGCCAGCTCACCGGGGAACAGAAACCAAGAGACCCAGTACTTC
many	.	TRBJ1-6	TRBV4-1	CASRHRDYNSPLHF	TGCGCCAGCAGACATAGGGACTATAATTCACCCCTCCACTTT
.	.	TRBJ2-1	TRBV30	CAWAIEGEQFF	TGTGCCTGGGCCATTGAGGGTGAGCAGTTCTTC
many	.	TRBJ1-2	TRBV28	CASNTIGAGSNYGYTF	TGTGCCAGCAATACGATAGGTGCAGGGAGTAACTATGGCTACACCTTC
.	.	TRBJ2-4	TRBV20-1	CSARGRAGASLAKNIQYF	TGCAGTGCTAGAGGTCGCGCGGGGGCCTCCTTAGCCAAAAACATTCAGTACTTC
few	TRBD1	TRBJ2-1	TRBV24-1	CATSDRDRGHEQFF	TGTGCCACCAGTGACCGGGACAGGGGGCATGAGCAGTTCTTC
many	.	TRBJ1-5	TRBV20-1	CSASTISNQPQHF	TGCAGTGCTAGTACAATTAGCAATCAGCCCCAGCATTTT
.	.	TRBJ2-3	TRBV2	CAGSYHLRDIGGSDDTQYF	TGTGCCGGCAGCTACCACCTAAGGGACATTGGAGGTAGTGACGATACGCAGTATTTT
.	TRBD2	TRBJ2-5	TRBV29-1	CSARLAGAPGTQYF	TGCAGCGCCCGGCTAGCGGGGGCCCCCGGGACCCAGTACTTC
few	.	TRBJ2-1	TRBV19	CASSIGTGIEQFF	TGTGCCAGTAGTATCGGGACTGGGATAGAGCAGTTCTTC
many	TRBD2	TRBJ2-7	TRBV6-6	CASSYSASGSYEQYF	TGTGCCAGCAGTTACTCAGCTAGCGGGTCCTACGAGCAGTACTTC
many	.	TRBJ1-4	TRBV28	CASSSLPDGRGNSNEKLFF	TGTGCCAGCAGTTCCCTCCCCGACGGACGCGGCAACTCTAATGAAAAACTGTTTTTT
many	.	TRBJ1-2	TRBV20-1	CSARESSVGYTF	TGCAGTGCTAGAGAGAGTTCGGTAGGCTACACCTTC
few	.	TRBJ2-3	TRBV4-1	CASRPLGITDTQYF	TGCGCCAGCAGACCCCTAGGAATCACAGATACGCAGTATTTT